Given below is one TCR beta chain in context. Its antigen remains unknown. This sample stems from a study of beta chain features in type 1 diabetes. General study points: Moderate yet significant TCRB CDR3 shortening was seen in Type 1 diabetes patients in all four CD4+ subsets. Unsettled here was the matter of whether HLA type influences TCRB rearrangement. Overrepresentation of cells with high TCR expression could result from cDNA sequencing.

Germline values: CDR1 SGHDT, CDR2 YYEEEE. The CDR3 consists of 14 residues. The ends were cut back, 2 bases at V and 3 bases at J, with 12 bases in the middle. Every participating donor gave one draw, a heparinised blood sample averaging roughly 100 mL. The entirety of the isolated RNA underwent reverse transcription, so expressed TCRB transcripts were sequenced. Assay: immunoSEQ multiplex PCR; the TCRdb copy retains only in-frame clones and omits some. The table has 900,000 or so clones, around a sixth seen once. Sequenced: naive CD4+ T cells from blood. The source is a woman younger than 35 in good health. This sequence joins TRBV5-6 and TRBJ2-7; D may match TRBD1 or TRBD2 (6 bases each). CDR3 coding DNA: TGTGCCAGCAGCTTCCTAGGGGGGAGCTACGAGCAGTACTTC. It translates to CASSFLGGSYEQYF. Full variable domain (rest looked up from reference TRBV5-6 and TRBJ2-7): DAGVTQSPTHLIKTRGQQVTLRCSPKSGHDTVSWYQQALGQGPQFIFQYYEEEERQRGNFPDRFSGHQFPNYSSELNVNALLLGDSALYLCASSFLGGSYEQYFGPGTRLTVT.